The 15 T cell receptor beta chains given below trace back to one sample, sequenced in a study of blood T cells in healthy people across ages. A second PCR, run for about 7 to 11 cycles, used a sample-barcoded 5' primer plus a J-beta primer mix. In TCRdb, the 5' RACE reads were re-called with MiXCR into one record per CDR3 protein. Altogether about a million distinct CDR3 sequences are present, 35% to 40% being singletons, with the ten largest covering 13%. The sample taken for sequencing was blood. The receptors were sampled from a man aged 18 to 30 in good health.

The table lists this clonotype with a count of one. The CDR3 nucleotides read TGTGCCAGCAGTTTATGGTGGGGTGAGGACTCTGGGGCCAACGTCCTGACTTTC. This sequence encodes CASSLWWGEDSGANVLTF. The V gene is TRBV27, the J gene TRBJ2-6; no clear D. There are 18 residues in the CDR3. The germline V and J ends were trimmed by 1 base and 0 bases, with 13 bases remaining between them. Germline loops: CDR1 MNHEY, CDR2 SMNVEV (reference sequence).

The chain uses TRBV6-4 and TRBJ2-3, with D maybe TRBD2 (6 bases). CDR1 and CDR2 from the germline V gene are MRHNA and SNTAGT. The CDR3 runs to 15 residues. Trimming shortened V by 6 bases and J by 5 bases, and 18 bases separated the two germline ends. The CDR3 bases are TGTGCCAGCAGCGTAACCGGGACTGCCGTAGATACGCAGTATTTT. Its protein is CASSVTGTAVDTQYF.

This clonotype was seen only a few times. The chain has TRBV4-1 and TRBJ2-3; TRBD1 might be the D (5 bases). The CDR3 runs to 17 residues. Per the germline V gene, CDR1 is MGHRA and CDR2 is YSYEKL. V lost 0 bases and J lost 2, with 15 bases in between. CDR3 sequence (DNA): TGCGCCAGCAGCCAAGATAAGGGTAGGGGTTTCACAGATACGCAGTATTTT. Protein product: CASSQDKGRGFTDTQYF.

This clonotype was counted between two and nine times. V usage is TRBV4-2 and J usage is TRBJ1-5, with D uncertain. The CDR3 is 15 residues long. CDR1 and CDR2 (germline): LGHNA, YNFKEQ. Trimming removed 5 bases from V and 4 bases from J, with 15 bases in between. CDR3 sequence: CASSETYDPNQPQHF. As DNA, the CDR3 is TGTGCCAGCAGCGAAACTTACGACCCTAATCAGCCCCAGCATTTT.

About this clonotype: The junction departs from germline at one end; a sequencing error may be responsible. The CDR3 region is CAGSQGFRQGVLGYTF. The CDR3 bases are TGTGCCGGCAGCCAAGGCTTCCGACAGGGAGTTCTTGGCTACACCTTC. The V and J genes are TRBV4-2 and TRBJ1-2; 7 positions match TRBD1. The CDR3 is made up of 16 amino acids. The V gene's germline CDR1 is LGHNA and CDR2 YNFKEQ.

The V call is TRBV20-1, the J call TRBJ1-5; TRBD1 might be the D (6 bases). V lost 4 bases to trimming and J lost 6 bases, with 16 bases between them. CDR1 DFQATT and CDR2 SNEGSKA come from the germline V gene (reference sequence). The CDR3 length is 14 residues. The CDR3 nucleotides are TGCAGTGCTACCAACGACAGGTACAGTCAGCCCCAGCATTTT. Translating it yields CSATNDRYSQPQHF.

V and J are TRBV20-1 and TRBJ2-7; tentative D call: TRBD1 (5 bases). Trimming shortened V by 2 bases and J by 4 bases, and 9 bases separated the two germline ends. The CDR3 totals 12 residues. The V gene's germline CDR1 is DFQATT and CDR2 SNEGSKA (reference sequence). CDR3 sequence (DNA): TGCAGTGCTAGACTTCGGACATACGAGCAGTACTTC. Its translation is CSARLRTYEQYF.

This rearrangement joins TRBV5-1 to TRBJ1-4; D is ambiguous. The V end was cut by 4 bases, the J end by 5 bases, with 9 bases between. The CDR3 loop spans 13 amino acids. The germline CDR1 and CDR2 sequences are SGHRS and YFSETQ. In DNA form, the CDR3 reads TGCGCCAGCAGCCAAAATCTAAATGAAAAACTGTTTTTT. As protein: CASSQNLNEKLFF.

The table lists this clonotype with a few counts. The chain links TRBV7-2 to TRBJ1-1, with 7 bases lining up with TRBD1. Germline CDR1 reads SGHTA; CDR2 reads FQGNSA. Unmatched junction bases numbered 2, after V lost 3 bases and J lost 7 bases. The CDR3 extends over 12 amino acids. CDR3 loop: CASSLNRGEAFF. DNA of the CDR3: TGTGCCAGCAGCTTGAACAGGGGTGAAGCTTTCTTT. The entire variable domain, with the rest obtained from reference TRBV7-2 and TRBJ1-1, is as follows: GAGVSQSPSNKVTEKGKDVELRCDPISGHTALYWYRQSLGQGLEFLIYFQGNSAPDKSGLPSDRFSAERTGGSVSTLTIQRTQQEDSAVYLCASSLNRGEAFFGQGTRLTVV.

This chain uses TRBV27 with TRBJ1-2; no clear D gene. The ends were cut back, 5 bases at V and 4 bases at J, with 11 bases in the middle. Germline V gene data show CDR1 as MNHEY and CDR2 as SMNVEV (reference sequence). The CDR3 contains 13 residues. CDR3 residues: CASSARAGYGYTF. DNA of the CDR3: TGTGCCAGCAGTGCCCGGGCCGGCTATGGCTACACCTTC.

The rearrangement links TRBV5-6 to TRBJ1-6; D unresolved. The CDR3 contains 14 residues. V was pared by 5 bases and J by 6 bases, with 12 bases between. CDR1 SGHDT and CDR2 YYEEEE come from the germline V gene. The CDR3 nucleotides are TGTGCCAGCAGTATCCCGATGGGTAATTCACCCCTCCACTTT. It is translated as CASSIPMGNSPLHF.

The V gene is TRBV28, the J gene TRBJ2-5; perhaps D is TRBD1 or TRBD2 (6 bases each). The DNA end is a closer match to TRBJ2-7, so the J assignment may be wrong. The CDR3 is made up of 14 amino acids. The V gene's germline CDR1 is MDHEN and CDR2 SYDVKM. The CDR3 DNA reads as TGTGCCAGCAGTTTAAGCAGGGGAGGTTCCGAGCAGTACTTC. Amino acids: CASSLSRGGSEQYF.

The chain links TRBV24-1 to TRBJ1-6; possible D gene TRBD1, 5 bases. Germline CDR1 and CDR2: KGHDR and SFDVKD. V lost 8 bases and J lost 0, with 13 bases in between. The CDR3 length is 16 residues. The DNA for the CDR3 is TGTGCCACCATAGTACAGGCGAGCTCCTATAATTCACCCCTCCACTTT. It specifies CATIVQASSYNSPLHF.

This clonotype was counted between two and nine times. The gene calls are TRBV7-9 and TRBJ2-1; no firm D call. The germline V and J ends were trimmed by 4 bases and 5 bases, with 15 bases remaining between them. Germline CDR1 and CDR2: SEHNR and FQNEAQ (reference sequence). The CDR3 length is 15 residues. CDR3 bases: TGTGCCAGCAGCTCAATCCTAGTTCGCGACAATGAGCAGTTCTTC. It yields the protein CASSSILVRDNEQFF.

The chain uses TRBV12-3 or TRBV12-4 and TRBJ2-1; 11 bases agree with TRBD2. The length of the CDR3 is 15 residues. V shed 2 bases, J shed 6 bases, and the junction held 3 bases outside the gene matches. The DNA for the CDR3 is TGTGCCAGCAGTTTAATAGCGGGGGGGTTCAATGAGCAGTTCTTC. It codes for CASSLIAGGFNEQFF.